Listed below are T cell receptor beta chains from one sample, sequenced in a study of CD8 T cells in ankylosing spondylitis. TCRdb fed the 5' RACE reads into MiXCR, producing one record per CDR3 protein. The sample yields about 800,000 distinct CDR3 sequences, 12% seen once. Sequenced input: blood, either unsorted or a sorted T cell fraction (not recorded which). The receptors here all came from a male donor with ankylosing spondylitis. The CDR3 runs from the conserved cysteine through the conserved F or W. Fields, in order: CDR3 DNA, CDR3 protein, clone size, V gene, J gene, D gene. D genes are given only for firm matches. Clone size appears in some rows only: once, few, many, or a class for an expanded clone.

TGTGCCATCAGCGCCAGGGCATCAGGGTACGAGCAGTACTTC,CAISARASGYEQYF,many,TRBV10-3,TRBJ2-7,.
TGCGCCAGCAGCTTGGATGCGGGACCCCTGGAGCAGTACTTC,CASSLDAGPLEQYF,many,TRBV5-1,TRBJ2-7,.
TGCAGTGCTAGAGACCCGAGGAAGGAAGGGGCGAACACCGGGGAGCTGTTTTTT,CSARDPRKEGANTGELFF,.,TRBV20-1,TRBJ2-2,.
TGTGCCTGGAGCGGGACTACCTACAATGAGCAGTTCTTC,CAWSGTTYNEQFF,.,TRBV30,TRBJ2-1,TRBD2
TGTGCCAGCAGCATCCCCGGGACTAAGGGAAATGAGCAGTTCTTC,CASSIPGTKGNEQFF,few,TRBV27,TRBJ2-1,TRBD2
TGCAGTGCTTTCTCATCCGGGACAGGGTCAGATACGCAGTATTTT,CSAFSSGTGSDTQYF,many,TRBV20-1,TRBJ2-3,TRBD1
TGCAGTGCTCGAGGCAGGGAAGAAGAGCAGTACTTC,CSARGREEEQYF,few,TRBV20-1,TRBJ2-7,.
TGCGCCAGCAGCCTATACGTTGGTTCGGGGTACTACGAGCAGTACTTC,CASSLYVGSGYYEQYF,few,TRBV4-3,TRBJ2-7,.
TGTGCCAGCACCAACAGGGCTTCTAGCACAGATACGCAGTATTTT,CASTNRASSTDTQYF,many,TRBV27,TRBJ2-3,.
TGCAGCGCCTACCCCGGGACAGGGAATCCAGGAGGAGCTTTCTTT,CSAYPGTGNPGGAFF,few,TRBV29-1,TRBJ1-1,TRBD1
TGCAGTGCCCCCGACAGGGTGAGGGAGACCCAGTACTTC,CSAPDRVRETQYF,many,TRBV20-1,TRBJ2-5,TRBD1
TGTGACAGCAGCTCGGACTATAACACCGGGGAGCTGTTTTTT,CDSSSDYNTGELFF,.,TRBV12-3/TRBV12-4,TRBJ2-2,.
TGTGCCAGCAGCAAGACAGGCTCAAACTTCGAGCAGTACTTC,CASSKTGSNFEQYF,.,TRBV7-2,TRBJ2-7,.
TGTGCCAGCAGTTCAACAGGGGAGAGGTCCTACGAGCAGTACTTC,CASSSTGERSYEQYF,few,TRBV6-5,TRBJ2-7,TRBD1
TGTGCCAGCAGTTACCCTGACTATGGCTACACCTTC,CASSYPDYGYTF,many,TRBV6-6,TRBJ1-2,.
TGCGCCAGCAGCTTTTACGTGGACCTAACCACGGAGACCCAGTACTTC,CASSFYVDLTTETQYF,few,TRBV5-1,TRBJ2-5,.
TGTGCCAGCAGTTACTCTGGCCCAGGGACACCCCTCCACTTT,CASSYSGPGTPLHF,.,TRBV6-5,TRBJ1-6,.
TGTGCCAGCAGCCCATCGGGGGCGAGATATGGTACGCAGTATTTT,CASSPSGARYGTQYF,.,TRBV28,TRBJ2-3,.
TGTGCCATCAGTGCAACAGGGTACTACGACACTGAAGCTTTCTTT,CAISATGYYDTEAFF,.,TRBV10-3,TRBJ1-1,.
TGTGCCAGCAGCCGGACGGACGGGGACGATAACATTCAGTACTTC,CASSRTDGDDNIQYF,.,TRBV4-2,TRBJ2-4,.
TGCGCCAGCAGCCAGGTGGACAGAGAAAATGAAAAACTGTTTTTT,CASSQVDRENEKLFF,.,TRBV4-3,TRBJ1-4,.
TGTGCCAGCAGCGGGGACGGGTCCCTTAGCACAGATACGCAGTATTTT,CASSGDGSLSTDTQYF,few,TRBV5-6,TRBJ2-3,.
TGTGCCATCAAGGGAAGGGACGAGCAGTACTTC,CAIKGRDEQYF,few,TRBV10-3,TRBJ2-7,.
TGCGCCAGCAGCCAAGGCCCCGTGAACACCGGGGAGCTGTTTTTT,CASSQGPVNTGELFF,.,TRBV4-3,TRBJ2-2,.
TGTGCCAGCAGTTACGCCCGGAGCTCCTACAATGAGCAGTTCTTC,CASSYARSSYNEQFF,many,TRBV6-2/TRBV6-3,TRBJ2-1,.
TGTGCCAGTACGAATCTTAGGCCTGGAAACACCATATATTTT,CASTNLRPGNTIYF,.,TRBV28,TRBJ1-3,.
TGCGCCAGCAGCTCGGACAGGGGGGATGGCTACACCTTC,CASSSDRGDGYTF,few,TRBV5-1,TRBJ1-2,TRBD1
TGTGCCAGCAGCGTCTACAGGGAGGAGACCCAGTACTTC,CASSVYREETQYF,.,TRBV7-2,TRBJ2-5,.
TGCAGTGCTAGAGATATCGGACCCACTACCTACGAGCAGTACTTC,CSARDIGPTTYEQYF,few,TRBV20-1,TRBJ2-7,.
TGCGCCAGCAGCCCGGGACTTTCGAACACCGGGGAGCTGTTTTTT,CASSPGLSNTGELFF,few,TRBV5-1,TRBJ2-2,.
TGTGCCTGGAGTGTAAAGGGGAAGGAGACTGAAGCTTTCTTT,CAWSVKGKETEAFF,.,TRBV30,TRBJ1-1,.
TGCGCCAGCAGCTTGGCTGTACTAGCGGGGGGGCCGAACACCGGGGAGCTGTTTTTT,CASSLAVLAGGPNTGELFF,.,TRBV5-1,TRBJ2-2,TRBD2
TGTGCCAGCAGTGTACTCCTAGCCTCCCCGAAGTTCTTC,CASSVLLASPKFF,.,TRBV6-5,TRBJ2-1,.
TGCGCCAGCAGCTTAGAGAATACCGAGAATGAGCAGTTCTTC,CASSLENTENEQFF,.,TRBV5-1,TRBJ2-1,.
TGCAGTGCCACTGACAGGAAAAGCTCCTACAATGAGCAGTTCTTC,CSATDRKSSYNEQFF,.,TRBV20-1,TRBJ2-1,.
TGTGCAAGTCGCTTACACCGGGACAGGGGGACCGGTCCAATCAGCCCCCAGCATTTT,CASRLHRDRGTGPISPQHF,.,TRBV12-2,TRBJ1-5,.
TGCGCCAGCAGCCAAGGCACGGCTTCGAGGCAGCCCCAGCATTTT,CASSQGTASRQPQHF,.,TRBV4-1,TRBJ1-5,.
TGCGCCAGCAGCCAGGACAGGGGGCGTGAGCAGTTCTTC,CASSQDRGREQFF,many,TRBV10-2,TRBJ2-1,TRBD1
TGTGCCAGCAGCTTAGTCCCCGGGTCTCGTGGCGAGCAGTACTTC,CASSLVPGSRGEQYF,.,TRBV7-2,TRBJ2-7,.
TGTGCCAGCGGCTTAGTACCAGGATGGCTCGGTCTCCACGAGCAGTACTTC,CASGLVPGWLGLHEQYF,.,TRBV11-2,TRBJ2-7,.
TGCAGCGTTCGTCGTAGCTCCTACGAGCAGTACTTC,CSVRRSSYEQYF,many,TRBV29-1,TRBJ2-7,.
TGTGCCAGCAGCTTGAATGGCAGGGGGCTTTGGACCGGGGAGCTGTTTTTT,CASSLNGRGLWTGELFF,.,TRBV5-6,TRBJ2-2,TRBD1
TGTGCCATCAGAGCGGGGGGGGGCGCAGATACGCAGTATTTT,CAIRAGGGADTQYF,.,TRBV10-3,TRBJ2-3,TRBD2
TGCGCCAGCAGCCTCAACCGACAGGGGACCGGGGAGCTGTTTTTT,CASSLNRQGTGELFF,many,TRBV4-3,TRBJ2-2,TRBD1
TGTGCCAGCAGCCGTAGGACAGGGCTAATGGATGAGCAGTTCTTC,CASSRRTGLMDEQFF,.,TRBV7-6,TRBJ2-1,TRBD1
TGTGCCAGCACCTACACGGAGGACGCCCAGTACTTC,CASTYTEDAQYF,few,TRBV7-2,TRBJ2-5,.
TGTGCCAGCAGGCCCAGGGGAGGCGTGAACACTGAAGCTTTCTTT,CASRPRGGVNTEAFF,.,TRBV4-2,TRBJ1-1,.
TGTGCCAGCAGCCGAACCGGGACAGCCTATAATTCACCCCTCCACTTT,CASSRTGTAYNSPLHF,few,TRBV3-1,TRBJ1-6,TRBD1
TGTGCTAGCAGCTTAAGCCCCACGCCCTACAATGAGCAGTTCTTC,CASSLSPTPYNEQFF,few,TRBV7-7,TRBJ2-1,.
TGTGCCAGCAGTTACTCAAGCCGCGTTGGTCAGCCCCAGCATTTT,CASSYSSRVGQPQHF,many,TRBV6-5,TRBJ1-5,.
TGCAGCGTTGAAGGGACTAGCGGGAGGCGATACGAGCAGTACTTC,CSVEGTSGRRYEQYF,many,TRBV29-1,TRBJ2-7,TRBD2
TGTGCCAGCAGATCTGGGAGCCAGCCCCAGCATTTT,CASRSGSQPQHF,few,TRBV25-1,TRBJ1-5,.
TGTGCCATCAGTGACCCGGGTCGGGGACTAACTACCAATGAGCAGTTCTTC,CAISDPGRGLTTNEQFF,.,TRBV10-3,TRBJ2-1,TRBD2
TGTGCCACCAGCAGAGATACTGGGGGCTACGAGCAGTACTTC,CATSRDTGGYEQYF,.,TRBV15,TRBJ2-7,.